This T cell receptor beta chain comes out of a study of blood T cells in healthy people across ages. A sample-barcoded 5' primer and a J-beta primer mix were used in a second PCR of about 7 to 11 cycles. Every cDNA molecule carried a tag from a template-switch adaptor bearing 12 random nucleotides. TCRdb used MiXCR to reprocess the 5' RACE reads, holding one entry per CDR3 protein. The data contain 800,000 to 950,000 distinct CDR3 sequences, almost 30% of them seen just once; the ten biggest clones take up more than 8.5%. Study-wide findings and caveats: A greater number of naive CD4+ cells and higher diversity distinguished long-lived donors from aged donors.

Comments on this clonotype: Its antigen remains unknown.

These data also featured in a second study, about T cells of mothers and their children. From that study: A few healthy Caucasian mothers gave samples, and so did their six children. Unrelated mother-child pairs always had slightly, but never significantly, lower normalized overlap than related pairs.

This TCR came from a woman between 40 and 50 years old in good health. The sequenced sample was blood.

The CDR3 bases are TGTGCCAGCAGGGAAACCGGGACAGGGGGCACTGAAGCTTTCTTT. As protein: CASRETGTGGTEAFF. The chain combines TRBV6-5 with TRBJ1-1, with TRBD1 matching 11 bases. The V gene end was trimmed by 6 bases and the J gene end by 4 bases; junction bases not matched to a gene: 7. The germline gives CDR1 MNHEY, CDR2 SVGAGI. CDR3 length equals 15 residues.